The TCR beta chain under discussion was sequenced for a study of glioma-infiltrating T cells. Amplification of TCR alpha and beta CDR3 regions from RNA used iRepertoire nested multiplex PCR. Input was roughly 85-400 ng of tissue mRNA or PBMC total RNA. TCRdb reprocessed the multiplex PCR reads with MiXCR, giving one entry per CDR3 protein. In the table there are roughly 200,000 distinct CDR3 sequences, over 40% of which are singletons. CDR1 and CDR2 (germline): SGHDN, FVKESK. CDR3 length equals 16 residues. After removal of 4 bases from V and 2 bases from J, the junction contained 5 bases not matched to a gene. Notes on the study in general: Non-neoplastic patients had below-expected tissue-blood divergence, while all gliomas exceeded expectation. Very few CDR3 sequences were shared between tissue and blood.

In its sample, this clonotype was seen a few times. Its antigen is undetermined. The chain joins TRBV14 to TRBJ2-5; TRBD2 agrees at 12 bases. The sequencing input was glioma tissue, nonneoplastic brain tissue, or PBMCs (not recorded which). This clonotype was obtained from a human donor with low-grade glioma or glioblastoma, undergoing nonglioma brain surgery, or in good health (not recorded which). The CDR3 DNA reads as TGTGCCAGCAGCCGACTAGCGGGAGCGGTACAAGAGACCCAGTACTTC. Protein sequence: CASSRLAGAVQETQYF.